One T cell receptor (beta chain) is described in this entry. Time point given: pretreatment peripheral blood. CDR1 and CDR2 (germline): GTSNPN, SVGIG (reference sequence). This CDR3 has 12 residues. Between the trimmed V and J ends, which lost 5 bases and 10 bases, there was a span of 15 bases. The data originate from a study of PD-L1 blockade in urothelial cancer. This table comes from immunoSEQ multiplex PCR, and its TCRdb copy is limited to in-frame clones, with some not included. The sample shows 84,000 or so clones, 70% to 90% of them seen only once. Sequences were derived from PBMCs, sampled around atezolizumab (anti-PD-L1) treatment. The chain uses TRBV30 and TRBJ2-1; D is possibly TRBD2 (6 bases). This clonotype was sampled from a man between 60 and 75 years old with urothelial cancer. CDR3 coding DNA: TGTGCCTGGGGCGGGACGTCACCCGAGCAGTTCTTC. It codes for CAWGGTSPEQFF.